Below, 16 T cell receptor beta chains from the same sample are listed, as sequenced in a study of OX40 agonist ivuxolimab in advanced cancers. Only in-frame clones appear in the TCRdb table, and some are missing; sequencing was by immunoSEQ multiplex PCR. The sample holds about 42,000 clones, over 75% seen once. The starting material was CD4+ or CD8+ T cells sorted from blood, obtained in a trial of the OX40 agonist ivuxolimab. These receptor sequences come from an adult with an advanced solid tumor such as melanoma, head and neck, liver or kidney cancer.

In its sample, this clone was seen a few times. The chain couples TRBV19 to TRBJ2-5, with unresolved D. V lost 6 bases and J lost 3, with 17 bases in between. The CDR3 extends over 15 amino acids. Germline CDR1 and CDR2: LNHDA and SQIVND (reference sequence). CDR3 loop: CASSPTRVSKETQYF. The CDR3, as DNA: TGTGCCAGTAGCCCTACACGGGTCAGTAAAGAGACCCAGTACTTC.

The rearrangement joins TRBV10-3 to TRBJ2-3, with D perhaps matching TRBD2 (6 bases). The CDR3 consists of 14 residues. Looked up from germline, CDR1 is ENHRY and CDR2 is SYGVKD. V was trimmed by 0 bases and J by 8 bases, leaving 12 bases between them. The DNA of the CDR3 is TGTGCCATCAGTGAGTCGGGAGGACTGCGTACGCAGTATTTT. Amino acid sequence: CAISESGGLRTQYF.

The chain employs TRBV28 and TRBJ1-4; tentatively, D is TRBD1 (5 bases). CDR1 is MDHEN, CDR2 SYDVKM, per germline. The CDR3 contains 13 residues. Trimming took 10 bases from V and 4 from J, leaving 13 bases between them. The chain's CDR3 is CATGETNNEKLFF. CDR3 sequence (DNA): TGTGCCACGGGGGAAACCAATAATGAAAAACTGTTTTTT.

V and J are TRBV9 and TRBJ2-2, with no clear D. The germline V and J ends were trimmed by 3 bases and 6 bases, with 12 bases remaining between them. Germline lookup yields CDR1 SGDLS and CDR2 YYNGEE. The CDR3 loop spans 14 amino acids. CDR3 amino acids: CASSAWDQSGELFF. The DNA for the CDR3 is TGTGCCAGCAGCGCCTGGGATCAGTCCGGGGAGCTGTTTTTT. Based on the CDR3 plus reference TRBV9 and TRBJ2-2, the full variable domain is DSGVTQTPKHLITATGQRVTLRCSPRSGDLSVYWYQQSLDQGLQFLIQYYNGEERAKGNILERFSAQQFPDLHSELNLSSLELGDSALYFCASSAWDQSGELFFGEGSRLTVL.

The CDR3 protein is CARSVAGYSLDETLYNSPLHF. CDR3 in DNA: TGTGCCAGAAGCGTGGCCGGTTATTCCCTAGACGAAACCCTTTATAATTCACCCCTCCACTTT. V gene TRBV5-3 combines with J gene TRBJ1-6; no reliable D call. TRBV5-3 is placed among ORFs of uncertain function. V lost 4 bases and J lost 4, with 30 bases in between. The CDR3 has 21 amino acids.

The rearrangement uses TRBV28 and TRBJ2-5; 7 bases are a match to TRBD2. The J call may be in error: the DNA end matches TRBJ2-7 better. CDR3 length equals 15 residues. Per germline, CDR1 MDHEN and CDR2 SYDVKM. CDR3 residues: CASKLPTSSSYEQYF. In DNA form, the CDR3 reads TGTGCCAGCAAACTCCCGACTAGCTCCTCCTACGAGCAGTACTTC.

V gene TRBV27 combines with J gene TRBJ2-5; TRBD1 aligns across 7 bases. The J call could be wrong; TRBJ2-7 is a better fit for the DNA end. The CDR3 totals 15 residues. Germline V lookup: CDR1 MNHEY, CDR2 SMNVEV (reference sequence). In DNA form, the CDR3 reads TGTGCCAGCAGTTTAACCGGGACAGCCTTCTACGAGCAGTACTTC. Translated: CASSLTGTAFYEQYF.

The rearrangement uses TRBV11-3 and TRBJ2-5; D is perhaps TRBD1 or TRBD2 (5 bases each). V dropped 4 bases and J dropped 4 bases, with 16 bases sitting between them. The CDR3 sequence is 15 residues long. Looked up from germline, CDR1 is SGHNT and CDR2 is YENEEA. The CDR3 here is CASSSGPSGTETQYF. Written as DNA, the CDR3 is TGTGCCAGCAGCTCGGGACCCTCAGGGACAGAGACCCAGTACTTC.

V and J are TRBV4-3 and TRBJ2-2; D gene uncertain. Trimming took off 4 bases at V and 7 bases at J, with 19 bases between the two ends. This CDR3 is 16 amino acids long. Germline lookup yields CDR1 LGHNA and CDR2 YSLEER. DNA of the CDR3: TGCGCCAGCAGCCCGTCCGTGGTCATAGAGGTCGGGGAGCTGTTTTTT. Its translation is CASSPSVVIEVGELFF.

This chain links TRBV5-1 with TRBJ1-1; D gene ambiguous. The CDR3 extends over 14 amino acids. Germline CDR1 is SGHRS and CDR2 is YFSETQ. V lost 2 bases, J lost 6 bases, and 14 bases lay in between. This chain's CDR3 is CASSFIWGSAEAFF. Here the CDR3 DNA reads TGCGCCAGCAGCTTTATCTGGGGATCGGCTGAAGCTTTCTTT. Full variable domain (outside the CDR3, taken from reference TRBV5-1 and TRBJ1-1): KAGVTQTPRYLIKTRGQQVTLSCSPISGHRSVSWYQQTPGQGLQFLFEYFSETQRNKGNFPGRFSGRQFSNSRSEMNVSTLELGDSALYLCASSFIWGSAEAFFGQGTRLTVV.

This chain connects TRBV7-2 to TRBJ2-3; 16 bases agree with TRBD2. The CDR3 contains 18 residues. V lost 0 bases and J lost 5; bases outside the gene matches: 5. Germline assignment: CDR1 SGHTA and CDR2 FQGNSA. In DNA, the CDR3 is TGTGCCAGCAGCTTAGCGGGACTAGCGGGGGGGCCCAGAGATACGCAGTATTTT. Translation: CASSLAGLAGGPRDTQYF.

The chain couples TRBV7-8 to TRBJ2-7; 7 nucleotides line up with TRBD1. Losses at the gene ends were 2 bases for V and 2 bases for J; bases not matched to a gene: 3. Germline V gene lookup returns CDR1 SGHVS and CDR2 FQNEAQ. The CDR3 extends over 14 amino acids. CDR3 loop: CASSLLRGTYEQYF. The CDR3 bases are TGTGCCAGCAGCTTACTCAGGGGGACCTACGAGCAGTACTTC.

The chain combines TRBV28 with TRBJ2-1; 7 positions match TRBD1. This CDR3 contains 15 residues. Germline V gene lookup returns CDR1 MDHEN and CDR2 SYDVKM. V trimming: 2 bases; J trimming: 7 bases; junction bases outside the gene matches: 8. CDR3 nucleotide sequence: TGTGCCAGCAGTTTAGACAGGGCAATGAATAATGAGCAGTTCTTC. This codes for CASSLDRAMNNEQFF.

This clone was seen only once. The rearrangement links TRBV15 to TRBJ2-3; either TRBD1 or TRBD2 may supply D (5 bases each). There are 15 residues in the CDR3. V shed 2 bases and J shed 5 bases, with 14 bases lying between them. Germline CDR1 is LNHNV and CDR2 is YYDKDF (reference sequence). The DNA for the CDR3 is TGTGCCACCAGCAGAACCGGGACCCGCGGAGATACGCAGTATTTT. This codes for CATSRTGTRGDTQYF.

This clone showed up just a few times. The chain recombines TRBV9 with TRBJ2-7; 10 nucleotides line up with TRBD1. Unmatched junction bases numbered 5, after V lost 3 bases and J lost 2 bases. CDR1 is SGDLS and CDR2 is YYNGEE in the germline V gene. This CDR3 spans 15 amino acids. The CDR3 reads CASSARTGGTYEQYF. CDR3 sequence (DNA): TGTGCCAGCAGCGCCCGGACAGGGGGGACCTACGAGCAGTACTTC.

This clone was observed a few times. V usage is TRBV15 and J usage is TRBJ2-6, with 10 bases fitting TRBD1. Germline trimming cut 6 bases from V and 2 bases from J; bases unmatched to any gene: 7. The CDR3 is 17 residues long. Germline V gives CDR1 LNHNV, CDR2 YYDKDF (reference sequence). The CDR3 here is CATRWDRGSTGANVLTF. The DNA for the CDR3 is TGTGCCACCAGATGGGACAGGGGTAGCACTGGGGCCAACGTCCTGACTTTC.